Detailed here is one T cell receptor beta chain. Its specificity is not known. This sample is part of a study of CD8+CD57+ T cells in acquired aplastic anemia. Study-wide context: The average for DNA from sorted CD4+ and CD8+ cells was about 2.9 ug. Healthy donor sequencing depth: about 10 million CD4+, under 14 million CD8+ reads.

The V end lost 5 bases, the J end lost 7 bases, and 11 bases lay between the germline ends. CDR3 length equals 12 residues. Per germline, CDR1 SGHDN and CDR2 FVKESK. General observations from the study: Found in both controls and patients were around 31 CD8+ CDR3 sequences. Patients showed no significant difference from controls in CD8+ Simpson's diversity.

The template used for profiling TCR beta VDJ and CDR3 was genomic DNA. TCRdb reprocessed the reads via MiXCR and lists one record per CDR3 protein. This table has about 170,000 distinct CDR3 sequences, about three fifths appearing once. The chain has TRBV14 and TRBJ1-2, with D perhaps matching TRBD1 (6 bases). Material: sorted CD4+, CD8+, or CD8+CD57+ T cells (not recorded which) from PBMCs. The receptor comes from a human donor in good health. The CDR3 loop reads CASSTGRVGYTF. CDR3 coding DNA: TGTGCCAGCAGCACAGGGAGGGTTGGCTACACCTTC.